This T cell receptor beta chain derives from a study of blood T cell repertoires in COVID-19. Assay: immunoSEQ multiplex PCR; the TCRdb copy retains only in-frame clones and omits some. The sample holds 85,000 to 95,000 clones, around 87% seen once. This TCR came from a human donor with acute or convalescent COVID-19. The donor label of this sample is uncertain. Sequenced input: peripheral blood.

The CDR3: CASSQEGGWTPAPYEQYF. The CDR3 DNA is TGCGCCAGCAGCCAAGAAGGGGGATGGACTCCCGCCCCCTACGAGCAGTACTTC. The chain is built from TRBV4-1 and TRBJ2-7; D may be TRBD1 (6 bases). The CDR3 consists of 18 residues. CDR1 is MGHRA, CDR2 YSYEKL, per germline. Trimming cost V 0 bases and J 2 bases, with 20 bases left between them.